What follows are 20 T cell receptor beta chains derived from one specimen sequenced in a study of cytomegalovirus exposure and HLA in healthy donors. Primers included in the PCR were 60 Vbeta and 13 Jbeta primers. Data came from immunoSEQ multiplex PCR; TCRdb stores just in-frame clones and leaves some out. The repertoire table contains roughly 80,000 clones. The specimen was PBMCs. These receptors all stem from a man aged 50-60 years in good health and CMV-seronegative.

This chain uses TRBV5-5 with TRBJ1-1, with 7 bases aligning to TRBD1. Unmatched junction bases numbered 6, after V lost 0 bases and J lost 4 bases. Germline values: CDR1 SGHKS, CDR2 YYEKEE (reference sequence). This CDR3 has 15 amino acids. In nucleotides, the CDR3 is TGTGCCAGCAGCTTGGGAGGGGGCAGCGGCACTGAAGCTTTCTTT. Translation gives CASSLGGGSGTEAFF.

This chain uses TRBV7-2 with TRBJ1-4; TRBD1 aligns across 10 bases. This CDR3 contains 15 residues. Germline assignment: CDR1 SGHTA and CDR2 FQGNSA. Trimming at V came to 5 bases and at J to 6 bases, leaving 6 bases not matched to a gene. The CDR3 sequence is CASSPRQGADEKLFF. CDR3 in DNA: TGTGCCAGCAGCCCAAGACAGGGGGCAGATGAAAAACTGTTTTTT.

The V gene is TRBV19, the J gene TRBJ1-5, with 8 bases identical to TRBD1. The germline CDR1 and CDR2 sequences are LNHDA and SQIVND (reference sequence). This CDR3 is built from 14 residues. Trimming at V came to 5 bases and at J to 4 bases, leaving 4 bases not matched to a gene. CDR3: CASSLRTGNQPQHF. In nucleotides, the CDR3 is TGTGCCAGTAGTCTAAGGACAGGGAATCAGCCCCAGCATTTT.

Concerning this clone itself: Other DNA sequences in the sample encode the same CDR3. The rearrangement links TRBV5-1 to TRBJ2-7; TRBD1 matches 7 bases. CDR1 is SGHRS, CDR2 YFSETQ, per germline. The CDR3 is 14 amino acids. The V gene end was trimmed by 0 bases and the J gene end by 1 base; junction bases not matched to a gene: 1. DNA of the CDR3: TGCGCCAGCAGCTTGGACAGGGGATCCTACGAGCAGTACTTC. It yields the protein CASSLDRGSYEQYF.

V and J are TRBV2 and TRBJ2-1; 10 nucleotides agree with TRBD1. The J segment lost 3 bases and the V segment lost 1 base, leaving 6 bases of the junction unmatched. Germline V gene lookup returns CDR1 SNHLY and CDR2 FYNNEI. The CDR3 spans 17 residues. As DNA, the CDR3 is TGTGCCAGCAGTGAAGACGGGACAGGGGCCGTCTACAATGAGCAGTTCTTC. This codes for CASSEDGTGAVYNEQFF.

The rearrangement uses TRBV28 and TRBJ2-3, with TRBD2 matching over 10 bases. Unmatched junction bases numbered 10, after V lost 4 bases and J lost 6 bases. In germline, CDR1 is MDHEN, CDR2 SYDVKM. The CDR3 is made up of 16 amino acids. DNA of the CDR3: TGTGCCAGCAGTTCATGGAACCCGGGACTAGCGGATACGCAGTATTTT. Its translation is CASSSWNPGLADTQYF.

The chain links TRBV5-5 to TRBJ2-3; TRBD2 agrees at 8 bases. The CDR3 spans 16 residues. Germline assignment: CDR1 SGHKS and CDR2 YYEKEE (reference sequence). The J segment lost 0 bases and the V segment lost 0 bases, leaving 3 bases of the junction unmatched. CDR3 in amino acids: CASSLAPSGSTDTQYF. The CDR3, as DNA: TGTGCCAGCAGCTTGGCGCCTAGCGGGAGCACAGATACGCAGTATTTT.

The rearrangement links TRBV18 to TRBJ1-1; D remains ambiguous. Trimming pared 3 bases from V and 4 bases from J, leaving 12 bases between. Germline V CDR1 and CDR2: KGHSH, LQKENI. The CDR3 is made up of 14 amino acids. The CDR3 DNA follows: TGTGCCAGCTCACCGCCCGCAACAGTCACTGAAGCTTTCTTT. It codes for CASSPPATVTEAFF.

The chain couples TRBV18 to TRBJ2-7, with D unclear. Trimming removed 2 bases from V and 1 base from J, with 9 bases in between. CDR3 length: 14 amino acids. The V gene's germline CDR1 is KGHSH and CDR2 LQKENI. The DNA of the CDR3 is TGTGCCAGCTCACCAGAACAGCTTTCCTACGAGCAGTACTTC. Its protein product is CASSPEQLSYEQYF.

V is TRBV5-4 and J is TRBJ2-7; 11 nucleotides match TRBD1. The CDR3 is 16 residues long. Trimming cost V 4 bases and J 7 bases; bases outside gene matches: 13. Per the germline V gene, CDR1 is SGHNT and CDR2 is YYREEE (reference sequence). The CDR3 DNA follows: TGTGCCAGCAGCAGGGGCCGGGACAGGGGGACTAGAGAGCAGTACTTC. It codes for CASSRGRDRGTREQYF.

This rearrangement joins TRBV6-5 to TRBJ1-1; 7 bases align to TRBD1. Germline V lookup: CDR1 MNHEY, CDR2 SVGAGI. With 4 bases clipped from V and 4 bases from J, the junction kept 3 bases outside the gene matches. This CDR3 region has 13 residues. The CDR3 DNA follows: TGTGCCAGCAGTTTTACAGGGGTCACTGAAGCTTTCTTT. Translating gives CASSFTGVTEAFF.

The rearrangement links TRBV10-3 to TRBJ1-1; D call uncertain. V was shortened by 3 bases and J by 4 bases, with 9 bases between the two germline ends. Germline lookup yields CDR1 ENHRY and CDR2 SYGVKD. The CDR3 sequence is 13 residues long. The CDR3 sequence: CAISEVASTEAFF. The CDR3 bases are TGTGCCATCAGTGAAGTAGCATCCACTGAAGCTTTCTTT.

This chain uses TRBV2 with TRBJ1-5; a weak D match, TRBD1 (6 bases). The germline V and J ends were trimmed by 6 bases and 2 bases, with 11 bases remaining between them. The length of the CDR3 is 14 residues. Germline lookup yields CDR1 SNHLY and CDR2 FYNNEI. CDR3 DNA sequence: TGTGCCAGCAGGCAGGGGTTGGGCAATCAGCCCCAGCATTTT. This gives the protein CASRQGLGNQPQHF.

This chain connects TRBV18 to TRBJ2-2; D perhaps matches TRBD1 (5 bases). This CDR3 is built from 13 residues. The germline V gene encodes CDR1 KGHSH and CDR2 LQKENI. The V end lost 5 bases, the J end lost 8 bases, and 12 bases lay between the germline ends. Here the CDR3 reads CASSTGLEGELFF. In DNA, the CDR3 is TGTGCCAGCTCAACAGGTCTTGAGGGGGAGCTGTTTTTT. Using reference TRBV18 and TRBJ2-2 for the parts outside the CDR3, the full variable domain is NAGVMQNPRHLVRRRGQEARLRCSPMKGHSHVYWYRQLPEEGLKFMVYLQKENIIDESGMPKERFSAEFPKEGPSILRIQQVVRGDSAAYFCASSTGLEGELFFGEGSRLTVL.

The V call is TRBV5-6, the J call TRBJ2-2, with 7 positions matching TRBD2. CDR3 length: 16 amino acids. CDR1 is SGHDT and CDR2 is YYEEEE in the germline V gene. V shed 0 bases and J 3 bases; nucleotides not matched to a gene: 5. CDR3 region: CASSLAGRGYTGELFF. DNA of the CDR3: TGTGCCAGCAGCTTGGCCGGGCGGGGGTACACCGGGGAGCTGTTTTTT. The full variable domain, rest sourced from reference TRBV5-6 and TRBJ2-2, is DAGVTQSPTHLIKTRGQQVTLRCSPKSGHDTVSWYQQALGQGPQFIFQYYEEEERQRGNFPDRFSGHQFPNYSSELNVNALLLGDSALYLCASSLAGRGYTGELFFGEGSRLTVL.

CDR3 sequence (DNA): TGTGCCAGCTCACCACGAGAGGGAGAGGCCACTGAAGCTTTCTTT. Its protein is CASSPREGEATEAFF. The gene calls are TRBV18 and TRBJ1-1; D gene ambiguous. The V and J ends lost 1 base and 4 bases respectively, with 13 bases between them. CDR1 and CDR2 from the germline V gene are KGHSH and LQKENI. This CDR3 has 15 amino acids.

This chain joins TRBV5-6 and TRBJ2-3; tentative D call: TRBD1 (6 bases). The CDR3 spans 13 residues. Germline CDR1 SGHDT, CDR2 YYEEEE. V lost 0 bases and J 4 bases, leaving 6 bases between the germline ends. CDR3 loop: CASSLAGADTQYF. CDR3 nucleotides: TGTGCCAGCAGCTTGGCAGGGGCAGATACGCAGTATTTT.

The chain combines TRBV10-3 with TRBJ1-2; D is undetermined. Trimming took 0 bases from V and 5 from J, leaving 13 bases between them. The CDR3 covers 15 residues. CDR1 ENHRY and CDR2 SYGVKD come from the germline V gene. The CDR3 region is CAISESISGEYGYTF. The CDR3 DNA follows: TGTGCCATCAGTGAGTCCATTTCGGGTGAATATGGCTACACCTTC.

The V and J genes are TRBV5-8 and TRBJ2-1; D perhaps matches TRBD2 (6 bases). Germline V gene lookup returns CDR1 SGHTS and CDR2 YDEGEE. V lost 5 bases and J 9 bases, leaving 15 bases between the germline ends. The CDR3 has 13 amino acids. CDR3: CASRGTGESEQFF. CDR3 coding DNA: TGTGCCAGCAGGGGGACTGGGGAAAGTGAGCAGTTCTTC.

The gene calls are TRBV6-5 and TRBJ1-1; 7 bases match TRBD1. The J segment lost 8 bases and the V segment lost 6 bases, leaving 9 bases of the junction unmatched. Germline values: CDR1 MNHEY, CDR2 SVGAGI. The CDR3 consists of 13 residues. The CDR3 DNA sequence: TGTGCCAGCAGGACGCCGGGACAGAGGGAAGCTTTCTTT. The encoded protein is CASRTPGQREAFF.